This entry features one TCR beta chain sequence. These data are taken from a study of immune characterization of retroperitoneal liposarcoma. From the PCR reads, TCRdb called clonotypes with MiXCR, one entry per CDR3 protein. The sample lists some 7,000 distinct CDR3 sequences, about 46% occurring once. Material: tumor tissue. The source is a male donor with retroperitoneal liposarcoma.

The CDR3 spells CASSGVSLREKLFF. CDR3 DNA: TGTGCCAGCAGCGGTGTATCCCTTCGGGAAAAACTGTTTTTT. This chain links TRBV7-4 with TRBJ1-4; no clear D gene. Germline loops: CDR1 SGHVT, CDR2 SQSDAQ. This CDR3 has 14 residues. Deletions cut 5 bases from V and 8 bases from J, with 15 bases between.